This T cell receptor (beta chain) originates from a study of beta chain features in type 1 diabetes. This clone was picked up a small number of times. The antigen is not known. One heparinised blood draw, averaging about 100 mL, came from each donor. Study-wide findings and caveats: Cells expressing TCR highly could be over-represented by cDNA sequencing.

Investigators reverse transcribed all isolated RNA, so they sequenced expressed TCRB transcripts. The assay was immunoSEQ multiplex PCR, and TCRdb's table has in-frame clones only and misses some. Counted here are roughly 370,000 clones, over 11% occurring once; the ten biggest clones make up roughly 0.04%. CDR1 and CDR2 from the germline V gene are SQVTM and ANQGSEA. The CDR3 has 13 residues. V dropped 7 bases and J dropped 6 bases, with 16 bases sitting between them. The sample was naive CD4+ T cells from blood. This rearrangement joins TRBV29-1 to TRBJ2-1; D is possibly TRBD2 (6 bases). This sequence was found in a young man in good health. The CDR3 coding sequence is TGCAGCGCCCTACTGCGGGGACGCAATGAGCAGTTCTTC. Protein: CSALLRGRNEQFF.